This T cell receptor beta chain appears in the sequencing data of a study of regulatory T cells in long-lasting Graves disease. Study-wide context: Less than 3 months of antithyroid drugs had been taken by newly diagnosed Graves' patients.

Time point in this sample: newly diagnosed GD, antithyroid drugs for less than 3 months. With RNA extracted from PBMCs as input, the TCR library was made. In the case of this clonotype: Being one base from a much bigger clone, this may be a read error.

There are 16 residues in the CDR3. Germline V CDR1 and CDR2: MNHEY, SMNVEV (reference sequence). Building the TCR beta libraries relied on iRepertoire HTBI primers, and CDR3 regions underwent Arm-PCR. In TCRdb, the multiplex PCR reads were re-called with MiXCR into one record per CDR3 protein. The data show roughly 500,000 distinct CDR3 sequences, with 13% seen just once and approximately 9.3% held by the top ten. The sample was also reused in another study, on T cells in Graves' hyperthyroidism and ophthalmopathy. That publication notes: During a first-round RT-PCR of the TCR CDR3, the HTBI primer set was used. With a median lead of 6.5 months before onset, the model predicted ophthalmopathy.

The sample consisted of peripheral blood mononuclear cells (PBMCs), taken at new diagnosis, from a patient treated with antithyroid drugs. This TCR was recovered from a man aged 30 to 39 with Graves disease. The chain recombines TRBV27 with TRBJ2-3, with D tentatively TRBD1 or TRBD2 (6 bases each). The CDR3 here is CAGSPYGGGLTDTQYF. CDR3 coding DNA: TGTGCCGGCAGCCCATACGGGGGCGGCTTAACAGATACGCAGTATTTT.